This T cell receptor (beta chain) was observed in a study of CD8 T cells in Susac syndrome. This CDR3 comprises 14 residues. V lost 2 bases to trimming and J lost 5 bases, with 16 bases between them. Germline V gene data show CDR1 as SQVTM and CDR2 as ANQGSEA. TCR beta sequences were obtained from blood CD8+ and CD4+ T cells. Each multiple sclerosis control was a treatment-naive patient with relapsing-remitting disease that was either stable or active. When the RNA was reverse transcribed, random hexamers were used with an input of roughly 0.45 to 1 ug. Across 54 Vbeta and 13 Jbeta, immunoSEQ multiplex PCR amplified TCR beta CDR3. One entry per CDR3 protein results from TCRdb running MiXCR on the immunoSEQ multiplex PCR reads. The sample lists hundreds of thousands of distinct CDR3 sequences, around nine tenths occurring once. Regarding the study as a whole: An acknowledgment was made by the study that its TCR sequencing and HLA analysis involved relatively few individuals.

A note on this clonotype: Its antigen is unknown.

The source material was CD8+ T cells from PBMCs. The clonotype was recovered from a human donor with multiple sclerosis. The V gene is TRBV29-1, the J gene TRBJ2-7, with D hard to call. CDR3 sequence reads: CSVENGLSPHEQYF. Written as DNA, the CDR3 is TGCAGCGTTGAAAACGGCCTCAGCCCCCACGAGCAGTACTTC.